The 26 T cell receptor beta chains listed next were all sequenced from one sample in a study of T cell repertoires in cytomegalovirus infection. TCRdb processed the reads anew with MiXCR; each CDR3 protein has one entry. This sample carries under 300,000 distinct CDR3 sequences, 9% to 15% of them seen once, and the ten largest clones take 1.5% to 2%. The specimen was PBMCs. These receptors came from a human donor in good health (CMV status not recorded). Some clones in this sample may be carry-over from other donors' samples.

This clonotype was counted many times. The chain carries TRBV7-2 and TRBJ1-1, with D unclear. Germline V gives CDR1 SGHTA, CDR2 FQGNSA. This CDR3 is 14 amino acids long. V was trimmed by 5 bases and J by 5 bases, leaving 15 bases between them. CDR3 sequence reads: CASSPLGLPTEAFF. The CDR3 bases are TGTGCCAGCAGCCCTTTAGGTCTCCCGACTGAAGCTTTCTTT. Based on the CDR3 plus reference TRBV7-2 and TRBJ1-1, the full variable domain is GAGVSQSPSNKVTEKGKDVELRCDPISGHTALYWYRQSLGQGLEFLIYFQGNSAPDKSGLPSDRFSAERTGGSVSTLTIQRTQQEDSAVYLCASSPLGLPTEAFFGQGTRLTVV.

This clonotype came up many times. V usage is TRBV7-2 and J usage is TRBJ2-5; the match to TRBD2 covers 12 bases. The V and J ends lost 2 bases and 5 bases, in that order; junction bases with no gene match: 9. This CDR3 has 17 residues. The germline V gene encodes CDR1 SGHTA and CDR2 FQGNSA. The CDR3: CASSLQSSGGGPETQYF. CDR3 nucleotides: TGTGCCAGCAGCTTACAATCTAGCGGGGGGGGTCCGGAGACCCAGTACTTC.

This clonotype was seen ten or more times. The chain is built from TRBV7-2 and TRBJ2-7, with D possibly being TRBD2 (6 bases). The V and J ends lost 1 base and 5 bases respectively, with 18 bases between them. CDR1 is SGHTA and CDR2 is FQGNSA in the germline V gene. The CDR3 runs to 16 residues. CDR3 region: CASSLGWGLRGNEQYF. CDR3 in DNA: TGTGCCAGCAGCTTAGGGTGGGGATTGCGGGGCAACGAGCAGTACTTC.

The J gene is TRBJ1-1, the V gene TRBV29-1; possible D gene TRBD1, 5 bases. Trimming took off 3 bases at V and 1 base at J, with 9 bases between the two ends. In germline, CDR1 is SQVTM, CDR2 ANQGSEA. The CDR3 totals 13 residues. The CDR3 protein is CSVDWGENTEAFF. CDR3 DNA: TGCAGCGTTGATTGGGGCGAGAACACTGAAGCTTTCTTT.

This clonotype turned up a few times. This chain links TRBV24-1 with TRBJ2-7; no definite D call. The CDR3 loop spans 13 amino acids. CDR1 is KGHDR and CDR2 is SFDVKD in the germline V gene. V was cut by 5 bases and J by 0 bases, with 7 bases left in between. The DNA of the CDR3 is TGTGCCACCAGTGCCGTGGCCTCCTACGAGCAGTACTTC. Protein: CATSAVASYEQYF.

This clonotype was counted ten times or more. The V call is TRBV7-3, the J call TRBJ2-3, with TRBD1 as a possible D gene (6 bases). The CDR3 runs to 13 residues. From germline, CDR1 is SGHTA and CDR2 FQGTGA. Trimming removed 2 bases from V and 10 bases from J, with 13 bases in between. The DNA of the CDR3 is TGTGCCAGCAGCTTATCGCAGGGGCCCTCGCAGTATTTT. Protein product: CASSLSQGPSQYF.

In its sample, this clonotype was seen many times. The CDR3 sequence is CASSSPTENTGELFF. The CDR3 DNA follows: TGTGCCAGCAGCTCACCGACGGAGAACACCGGGGAGCTGTTTTTT. The chain is built from TRBV11-3 and TRBJ2-2; D is uncertain. The CDR3 length is 15 residues. V gave up 4 bases and J gave up 1 base, with 10 bases separating them. Germline loops: CDR1 SGHNT, CDR2 YENEEA. Drawing the rest from reference TRBV11-3 and TRBJ2-2, the complete variable domain is EAGVVQSPRYKIIEKKQPVAFWCNPISGHNTLYWYLQNLGQGPELLIRYENEEAVDDSQLPKDRFSAERLKGVDSTLKIQPAELGDSAVYLCASSSPTENTGELFFGEGSRLTVL.

The sample holds many counts of this clonotype. V gene TRBV19 combines with J gene TRBJ2-7, with a weak D call TRBD1 (5 bases). V lost 4 bases to trimming and J lost 3 bases, with 13 bases between them. The CDR3 runs 14 residues. The germline V gene has CDR1 LNHDA and CDR2 SQIVND (reference sequence). The CDR3 coding sequence is TGTGCCAGTAGTACACAGGCCCCCCTCTACGAGCAGTACTTC. As protein: CASSTQAPLYEQYF.

This clonotype occurred many times. The chain uses TRBV7-2 and TRBJ1-2; no reliable D call. Germline CDR1 reads SGHTA; CDR2 reads FQGNSA. The CDR3 spans 13 residues. Trimming took 4 bases from V and 4 from J, leaving 10 bases between them. The CDR3 sequence is CASSSVPGYGYTF. CDR3 DNA: TGTGCCAGCAGCTCCGTGCCGGGCTATGGCTACACCTTC.

This clonotype appeared many times. This rearrangement joins TRBV7-2 to TRBJ2-1; D is perhaps TRBD2 (5 bases). Trimming took off 4 bases at V and 7 bases at J, with 17 bases between the two ends. Germline-derived CDR1 and CDR2 are SGHTA and FQGNSA. This CDR3 spans 15 amino acids. The CDR3 is CASSSPTRTGNEQFF. CDR3 bases: TGTGCCAGCAGCTCTCCGACTCGGACGGGGAATGAGCAGTTCTTC.

This clonotype was counted a few times. V usage is TRBV7-6 and J usage is TRBJ1-2; perhaps TRBD1 as D (6 bases). V was clipped by 3 bases and J by 6 bases, with 11 bases between them. The germline V gene has CDR1 SGHVS and CDR2 FNYEAQ. The CDR3 contains 13 residues. CDR3: CASSFAGDNGYTF. The CDR3, as DNA: TGTGCCAGCAGCTTCGCAGGGGACAATGGCTACACCTTC. Full variable domain (outside the CDR3, taken from reference TRBV7-6 and TRBJ1-2): GAGVSQSPRYKVTKRGQDVALRCDPISGHVSLYWYRQALGQGPEFLTYFNYEAQQDKSGLPNDRFSAERPEGSISTLTIQRTEQRDSAMYRCASSFAGDNGYTFGSGTRLTVV.

The table lists this clonotype with many counts. The chain combines TRBV20-1 with TRBJ2-2; perhaps D is TRBD1 or TRBD2 (7 bases each). V gave up 3 bases and J gave up 7 bases, with 15 bases separating them. Germline-derived CDR1 and CDR2 are DFQATT and SNEGSKA (reference sequence). The CDR3 extends over 14 amino acids. For the CDR3, the DNA is TGCAGTGCTAGCCGACAGGGAGGGGGCGGGGAGCTGTTTTTT. Amino acid sequence: CSASRQGGGGELFF.

CDR3 loop: CASSPLQRLRHTQYF. As DNA, the CDR3 is TGTGCCAGCAGTCCCCTCCAAAGACTGCGTCATACGCAGTATTTT. The rearrangement links TRBV28 to TRBJ2-3; D call uncertain. Germline values: CDR1 MDHEN, CDR2 SYDVKM. This CDR3 has 15 amino acids. V was clipped by 5 bases and J by 7 bases, with 19 bases between them.

This clonotype was seen repeatedly, ten times or more. The chain employs TRBV6-2 or TRBV6-3 and TRBJ1-5, with no clear D. V was clipped by 6 bases and J by 3 bases, with 15 bases between them. This CDR3 is built from 15 residues. From germline, CDR1 is MNHEY and CDR2 SVGEGT. CDR3 amino acids: CASSPEAANNQPQHF. The CDR3 DNA reads as TGTGCCAGCAGCCCCGAGGCTGCGAACAATCAGCCCCAGCATTTT.

The rearrangement joins TRBV6-2 or TRBV6-3 to TRBJ1-1; D is ambiguous. Per germline, CDR1 MNHEY and CDR2 SVGEGT. The CDR3 runs 14 residues. V was shortened by 8 bases and J by 0 bases, with 13 bases between the two germline ends. The CDR3 DNA reads TGTGCCAGCTACAAAGGCCGCGTGAACACTGAAGCTTTCTTT. It translates to CASYKGRVNTEAFF.

This chain links TRBV20-1 with TRBJ1-5; D perhaps matches TRBD1 (5 bases). Deletions cut 4 bases from V and 4 bases from J, with 14 bases between. The V gene's germline CDR1 is DFQATT and CDR2 SNEGSKA (reference sequence). The CDR3 contains 14 residues. The CDR3 DNA reads as TGCAGTGCTATATGGGGCAGAGGGAATCAGCCCCAGCATTTT. Its translation: CSAIWGRGNQPQHF.

This clonotype was counted ten times or more. The rearrangement joins TRBV7-2 to TRBJ2-2; D gene unclear. The germline CDR1 and CDR2 sequences are SGHTA and FQGNSA. Trimming cost V 5 bases and J 0 bases, with 10 bases left between them. The CDR3 covers 15 residues. The CDR3 DNA reads TGTGCCAGCAGCCCGAGCTTTACGAACACCGGGGAGCTGTTTTTT. Its translation is CASSPSFTNTGELFF. The full variable domain, in which reference TRBV7-2 and TRBJ2-2 provide the parts outside the CDR3, is GAGVSQSPSNKVTEKGKDVELRCDPISGHTALYWYRQSLGQGLEFLIYFQGNSAPDKSGLPSDRFSAERTGGSVSTLTIQRTQQEDSAVYLCASSPSFTNTGELFFGEGSRLTVL.

This clonotype was seen repeatedly, ten times or more. The V gene is TRBV10-2, the J gene TRBJ2-7, with 11 bases aligning to TRBD2. V lost 3 bases, J lost 4 bases, and 2 bases stayed unmatched. The CDR3 has 14 amino acids. The V gene's germline CDR1 is WSHSY and CDR2 SAAADI. The CDR3 nucleotides are TGCGCCAGCAGTGACCTAGCGGGAGGTTACGAGCAGTACTTC. Protein: CASSDLAGGYEQYF.

The table lists this clonotype with many counts. The V gene is TRBV7-2, the J gene TRBJ2-7; D unresolved. The CDR3 extends over 14 amino acids. CDR1 SGHTA and CDR2 FQGNSA come from the germline V gene. V gave up 5 bases and J gave up 1 base, with 12 bases separating them. CDR3 DNA sequence: TGTGCCAGCAGCCCACCGGCAGTATCCTACGAGCAGTACTTC. The encoded protein is CASSPPAVSYEQYF.

This clonotype was seen ten or more times. This chain links TRBV12-3 or TRBV12-4 with TRBJ2-5; 7 bases line up with TRBD1. This CDR3 region has 15 residues. Losses at the gene ends were 0 bases for V and 5 bases for J; bases not matched to a gene: 6. CDR3: CASSLARGQGETQYF. The CDR3 DNA follows: TGTGCCAGCAGTTTAGCGAGGGGGCAAGGGGAGACCCAGTACTTC.

This clonotype was picked up one time. The chain joins TRBV4-3 to TRBJ2-1; D is unresolved. V was trimmed by 0 bases and J by 6 bases, leaving 12 bases between them. This CDR3 is 15 amino acids long. Germline CDR1 reads LGHNA; CDR2 reads YSLEER. The CDR3 protein is CASSQEGIPSNEQFF. The DNA of the CDR3 is TGCGCCAGCAGCCAAGAGGGCATCCCTTCCAATGAGCAGTTCTTC.

This clonotype was counted ten times or more. The chain employs TRBV12-3 or TRBV12-4 and TRBJ2-7; D unclear. This CDR3 spans 12 amino acids. Trimming stripped 5 bases from V and 6 bases from J, with 11 bases between. The CDR3 reads CASSRQGGEQYF. CDR3 nucleotides: TGTGCCAGCAGTCGACAAGGTGGCGAGCAGTACTTC.

This clonotype has more than one count but fewer than ten. The chain joins TRBV30 to TRBJ2-7; perhaps TRBD1 as D (6 bases). The length of the CDR3 is 12 residues. V was clipped by 2 bases and J by 5 bases, with 10 bases between them. The germline gives CDR1 GTSNPN, CDR2 SVGIG (reference sequence). The CDR3, as DNA: TGTGCCTGGAGTCGATCAGGGGACGAGCAGTACTTC. Encoded protein: CAWSRSGDEQYF.

This clonotype appeared many times. This chain connects TRBV6-5 to TRBJ1-2; D uncertain. V lost 2 bases and J 6 bases, leaving 16 bases between the germline ends. The CDR3 extends over 15 amino acids. The germline CDR1 and CDR2 sequences are MNHEY and SVGAGI. CDR3 nucleotides: TGTGCCAGCAGTTACGCAGGATTCAAGTATGATGGCTACACCTTC. Its translation is CASSYAGFKYDGYTF.

Worth noting for this clonotype: A read error may be the cause here, since a much bigger clone is one base away. V gene TRBV6-2 or TRBV6-3 combines with J gene TRBJ2-2, with D hard to call. This CDR3 spans 17 amino acids. Germline lookup yields CDR1 MNHEY and CDR2 SVGEGT. Trimming left V 0 bases short and J 6 bases short, with 17 bases between. The CDR3 nucleotides read TGTGCCAGCAGTTACTCGAGCAGGACCTACGACTCCGGGGAGCTGTTTTTT. It translates to CASSYSSRTYDSGELFF.

V usage is TRBV19 and J usage is TRBJ2-1; D might be TRBD1 or TRBD2, each matching 5 bases. Per germline, CDR1 LNHDA and CDR2 SQIVND (reference sequence). The CDR3 sequence is 16 residues long. V dropped 6 bases and J dropped 0 bases, with 15 bases sitting between them. CDR3 sequence (DNA): TGTGCCAGTAGCCTCCGGGACGCAACCTCCTACAATGAGCAGTTCTTC. Translating gives CASSLRDATSYNEQFF.